The following is a T cell receptor beta chain sequence with its context. Its antigen remains unidentified. The missing CDR3 end, 3 residues past where the read stops, is filled in from the germline J gene. Trimming took 0 bases from V and 4 from J; bases not matched to a gene: 2. Germline V CDR1 and CDR2: SGHKS, YYEKEE (reference sequence). CDR3 size: 14 residues. The sample is drawn from a study of T cells in women clearing cervical HPV infection. Study-wide background: Blood came at first lesion visit for cases, post-clearance for controls.

Notes on the study in general: Each sample's T-cell count was unknown, possibly confounding richness.

Measured with immunoSEQ multiplex PCR; TCRdb has only the in-frame clones, and not every one. This sample's table reports under 45,000 clones. Cervical HPV DNA detected by MY09/MY11 PCR, typed by dot-blot. Specimen: blood buffy coat. The TCR was taken from a woman between 18 and 69 years old with a cervical HPV16 infection that either progressed to CIN3+ or cleared (not recorded which). The V and J genes are TRBV5-5 and TRBJ1-1; TRBD1 matches at 8 bases. CDR3 DNA (partial): TGTGCCAGCAGCTTGGACAGGGGGAGCACTGAA. It is translated as CASSLDRGSTE. The full-length CDR3 reads as CASSLDRGSTEAFF.